A single sample gave rise to the 17 T cell receptor beta chains below, sequenced in a study of cytomegalovirus exposure and HLA in healthy donors. Amplification used 60 Vbeta primers and 13 Jbeta primers. The assay was immunoSEQ multiplex PCR, and TCRdb's table has in-frame clones only and misses some. Its table records 45,000 or so clones. Sequences were obtained from PBMCs. The receptor source for this set is a male donor in good health and CMV-seronegative.

The DNA of the CDR3 is TGTGCCAGCCGCACTAGCGGGTACGAGCAGTACTTC. Its protein product is CASRTSGYEQYF. The chain uses TRBV6-5 and TRBJ2-7, with 9 bases aligning to TRBD2. CDR1 MNHEY and CDR2 SVGAGI come from the germline V gene. The ends lost 8 bases at V and 4 bases at J; junction bases unmatched: 3. The CDR3 covers 12 residues.

The V and J genes are TRBV19 and TRBJ2-7; the match to TRBD2 covers 8 bases. The CDR3 extends over 14 amino acids. The germline V gene encodes CDR1 LNHDA and CDR2 SQIVND (reference sequence). Unmatched junction bases numbered 7, after V lost 7 bases and J lost 2 bases. The CDR3 here is CASNPAGGPYEQYF. The CDR3 region has the DNA TGTGCCAGTAACCCTGCGGGAGGCCCCTACGAGCAGTACTTC.

V is TRBV5-4 and J is TRBJ2-5; a weak D match, TRBD2 (5 bases). Trimming stripped 4 bases from V and 2 bases from J, with 12 bases between. The germline V gene has CDR1 SGHNT and CDR2 YYREEE (reference sequence). CDR3 size: 14 residues. In DNA, the CDR3 is TGTGCCAGCAGCCCTGGGGAGTGGCAAGAGACCCAGTACTTC. Its translation is CASSPGEWQETQYF.

V and J are TRBV6-5 and TRBJ2-5; 7 bases match TRBD1. V dropped 5 bases and J dropped 1; count of bases not matched to a gene: 4. This CDR3 has 14 amino acids. Germline lookup yields CDR1 MNHEY and CDR2 SVGAGI. In DNA, the CDR3 is TGTGCCAGCAGTACGCGGACAGGCCAAGAGACCCAGTACTTC. Protein: CASSTRTGQETQYF.

The chain uses TRBV6-1 and TRBJ2-2, with 8 bases aligning to TRBD1. This CDR3 comprises 13 residues. Germline CDR1 MNHNS, CDR2 SASEGT. The trim removed 10 bases at V and 4 bases at J, leaving 5 bases unmatched. Written as DNA, the CDR3 is TGTGCCAACGGACAGGGCGTCACCGGGGAGCTGTTTTTT. Translation: CANGQGVTGELFF.

The chain combines TRBV19 with TRBJ2-1; 9 bases fit TRBD1. CDR3 length: 15 amino acids. The trim removed 7 bases at V and 7 bases at J, leaving 11 bases unmatched. Germline V lookup: CDR1 LNHDA, CDR2 SQIVND (reference sequence). CDR3 sequence reads: CASTAPDRGTNEQFF. The DNA of the CDR3 is TGTGCCAGTACCGCCCCGGACAGGGGTACAAATGAGCAGTTCTTC.

This chain joins TRBV15 and TRBJ1-1; D is possibly TRBD1 (5 bases). V lost 0 bases and J 0 bases, leaving 11 bases between the germline ends. There are 16 residues in the CDR3. Germline-derived CDR1 and CDR2 are LNHNV and YYDKDF (reference sequence). CDR3 sequence reads: CATSRDRTPMNTEAFF. The CDR3 DNA reads as TGTGCCACCAGCAGAGATAGGACACCGATGAACACTGAAGCTTTCTTT.

The rearrangement joins TRBV7-2 to TRBJ2-7; 9 positions match TRBD2. CDR1 SGHTA and CDR2 FQGNSA come from the germline V gene. V lost 2 bases and J lost 2; bases outside the gene matches: 13. The CDR3 is 18 amino acids. The CDR3 reads CASSLKAPFSGSAYEQYF. Here the CDR3 DNA reads TGTGCCAGCAGCTTAAAAGCCCCATTTAGCGGGAGCGCCTACGAGCAGTACTTC.

By frequency, this clone is medium-sized. The V gene is TRBV29-1, the J gene TRBJ1-2; 7 bases map to TRBD1. The CDR3 has 12 amino acids. Losses at the gene ends were 5 bases for V and 8 bases for J; bases not matched to a gene: 8. Germline values: CDR1 SQVTM, CDR2 ANQGSEA. The CDR3 nucleotides are TGCAGCGTTTGGGGAGACAGGGACGGCTACACCTTC. Its translation: CSVWGDRDGYTF.

This chain links TRBV6-5 with TRBJ1-2; no definite D call. Germline CDR1 reads MNHEY; CDR2 reads SVGAGI. V was trimmed by 5 bases and J by 8 bases, leaving 15 bases between them. The CDR3 consists of 13 residues. CDR3 sequence (DNA): TGTGCCAGCAGTCCTCCAGGTGCGGGGGGCTACACCTTC. It translates to CASSPPGAGGYTF.

This clone registers medium-sized by frequency. The gene calls are TRBV7-9 and TRBJ1-1; 8 bases align to TRBD1. CDR3 length: 16 amino acids. The germline V gene has CDR1 SEHNR and CDR2 FQNEAQ (reference sequence). Trimming at V came to 5 bases and at J to 0 bases, leaving 8 bases not matched to a gene. The CDR3 bases are TGTGCCAGCAGCCCTCGAAGACAGGGGATGAACACTGAAGCTTTCTTT. It codes for CASSPRRQGMNTEAFF.

The rearrangement joins TRBV7-8 to TRBJ2-7, with D maybe TRBD1 (6 bases). CDR1 and CDR2 (germline): SGHVS, FQNEAQ. This CDR3 comprises 16 residues. Trimming took 2 bases from V and 0 from J, leaving 14 bases between them. Here the CDR3 DNA reads TGTGCCAGCAGCTTAAGGACGGGACAAAGCTCCTACGAGCAGTACTTC. Protein sequence: CASSLRTGQSSYEQYF.

The rearrangement joins TRBV5-1 to TRBJ2-3; TRBD2 matches at 9 bases. Germline-derived CDR1 and CDR2 are SGHRS and YFSETQ. Unmatched junction bases numbered 5, after V lost 2 bases and J lost 4 bases. The CDR3 covers 15 residues. The CDR3 sequence is CASSFAGGVPDTQYF. The CDR3 nucleotides read TGCGCCAGCAGCTTCGCGGGGGGGGTGCCAGATACGCAGTATTTT.

This chain connects TRBV15 to TRBJ1-4; perhaps TRBD1 as D (6 bases). The V end lost 5 bases, the J end lost 3 bases, and 13 bases lay between the germline ends. This CDR3 spans 15 amino acids. Per the germline V gene, CDR1 is LNHNV and CDR2 is YYDKDF (reference sequence). The CDR3 nucleotides are TGTGCCACCAGCCTACAGGGAGAGGCTAATGAAAAACTGTTTTTT. It translates to CATSLQGEANEKLFF.

This sequence joins TRBV13 and TRBJ2-7; D may be TRBD2 (6 bases). CDR1 and CDR2 from the germline V gene are PRHDT and FYEKMQ (reference sequence). V was trimmed by 0 bases and J by 0 bases, leaving 24 bases between them. CDR3 size: 20 residues. The CDR3 region is CASSLGGGYLKNLSSYEQYF. The CDR3, as DNA: TGTGCCAGCAGCTTAGGGGGAGGCTATCTAAAGAACCTTAGCTCCTACGAGCAGTACTTC.

The CDR3: CASSTTGGDGYTF. CDR3 nucleotides: TGTGCCAGCAGCACGACAGGGGGCGATGGCTACACCTTC. The chain combines TRBV2 with TRBJ1-2; 10 bases align to TRBD1. Unmatched junction bases numbered 4, after V lost 6 bases and J lost 6 bases. The CDR3 is made up of 13 amino acids. CDR1 and CDR2 (germline): SNHLY, FYNNEI.

V and J are TRBV2 and TRBJ1-5; 7 bases match TRBD1. CDR1 SNHLY and CDR2 FYNNEI come from the germline V gene. Losses at the gene ends were 6 bases for V and 6 bases for J; bases not matched to a gene: 5. The CDR3 is made up of 13 amino acids. CDR3 region: CASRTGLVQPQHF. In nucleotides, the CDR3 is TGTGCCAGCAGGACAGGGTTGGTTCAGCCCCAGCATTTT.